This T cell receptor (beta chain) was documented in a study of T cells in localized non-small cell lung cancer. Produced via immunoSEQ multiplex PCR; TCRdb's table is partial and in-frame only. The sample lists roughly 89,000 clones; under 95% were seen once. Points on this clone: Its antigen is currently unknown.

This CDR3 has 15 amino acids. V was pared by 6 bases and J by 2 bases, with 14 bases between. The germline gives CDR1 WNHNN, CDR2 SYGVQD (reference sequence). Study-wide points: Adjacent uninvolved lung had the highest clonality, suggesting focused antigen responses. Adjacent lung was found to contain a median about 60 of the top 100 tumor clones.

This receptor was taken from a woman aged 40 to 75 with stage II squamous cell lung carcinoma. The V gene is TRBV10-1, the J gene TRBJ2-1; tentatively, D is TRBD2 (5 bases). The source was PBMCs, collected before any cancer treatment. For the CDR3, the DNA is TGCGCCAGCAGCTTTGAGCGGTCTACCTACAATGAGCAGTTCTTC. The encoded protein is CASSFERSTYNEQFF.